This is a list of T cell receptor beta chains from one sample in a study of T cell responses to AZD1222 COVID-19 vaccine. Clones were sequenced by immunoSEQ multiplex PCR, and TCRdb holds only the in-frame ones, with some missing. Of 100,000 to 150,000 clones detected, approximately 91% appear once; the ten largest clones hold roughly 0.98%. Sequencing used peripheral blood, obtained 28 days after the second AZD1222 dose. The receptors were gathered from an adult who received the AZD1222 COVID-19 vaccine. Both conserved end residues are part of each CDR3. Fields, in order: V gene, clone size, D gene, J gene, CDR3 DNA, CDR3 protein. The D gene is left open where the match is weak. Not all rows give a size; the values are once, few, many and, for expanded clones, a class.

>TRBV4-2|-|TRBD1|TRBJ2-1
TGTGCCAGCAGCGATCGACAGGGCGAAAACAATGAGCAGTTCTTC
CASSDRQGENNEQFF
>TRBV27|once|-|TRBJ2-7
TGTGCCAGCAGTTCCCCTTCCGCGACAGGTACCTACGAGCAGTACTTC
CASSSPSATGTYEQYF
>TRBV30|-|-|TRBJ1-5
TGTGCCTGGAGTTTTCAGAGGACGGGGAAAATCAATCAGCCCCAGCATTTT
CAWSFQRTGKINQPQHF
>TRBV7-2|-|-|TRBJ2-7
TGTGCCAGCAGGGGGATAAGTTCCTCCTACGAGCAGTACTTC
CASRGISSSYEQYF
>TRBV28|-|TRBD1|TRBJ1-1
TGTGCCAGCAGTTATAGGTCGGTAAGGACAGGGGAAGGGAACACTGAAGCTTTCTTT
CASSYRSVRTGEGNTEAFF
>TRBV29-1|-|TRBD2|TRBJ2-3
TGCAGCGTCCAAGGACTAGCGGGTACAGATACGCAGTATTTT
CSVQGLAGTDTQYF
>TRBV6-5|-|TRBD1|TRBJ1-6
TGTGCCAGCGGGACAGAATATAATTCACCCCTCCACTTT
CASGTEYNSPLHF
>TRBV6-4|-|-|TRBJ1-4
TGTGCCAGCAGTCGCGGACCCGGGGAAAAACTGTTTTTT
CASSRGPGEKLFF
>TRBV6-5|-|-|TRBJ1-2
TGTGCCAGCAGTTACGTGCGACAGCTAAATGGCTACACCTTC
CASSYVRQLNGYTF
>TRBV5-1|medium-sized|TRBD1|TRBJ1-2
TGCGCCAGCAGCTTGGATGGGACAGCTAACTATGGCTACACCTTC
CASSLDGTANYGYTF
>TRBV5-1|-|TRBD2|TRBJ2-1
TGCGCCAGCAGCCCACAGCCGAGCGGGGTCTCCTACAATGAGCAGTTCTTC
CASSPQPSGVSYNEQFF
>TRBV5-1|-|TRBD1|TRBJ2-1
TGCGCCAGCAGCTTGGTCGGCAGGGGGCTTTTTTTAGGCAATGAGCAGTTCTTC
CASSLVGRGLFLGNEQFF
>TRBV5-1|-|TRBD2|TRBJ2-1
TGCGCCAGCAGCTCTACCGGGACTAGCGGGAGTTACAATGAGCAGTTCTTC
CASSSTGTSGSYNEQFF
>TRBV19|-|TRBD2|TRBJ2-2
TGTGCCAGCAATTTAGCGGGAGGGCCGAACACCGGGGAGCTGTTTTTT
CASNLAGGPNTGELFF
>TRBV3-1/TRBV3-2|-|TRBD2|TRBJ2-1
TGTGCCAGCAGCCAAACTAGCGGGAACCACAATGAGCAGTTCTTC
CASSQTSGNHNEQFF
>TRBV6-5|-|-|TRBJ2-6
TGTGCCAGCAGTTCACGCTCTGGGGCCAACGTCCTGACTTTC
CASSSRSGANVLTF
>TRBV7-9|-|-|TRBJ2-5
TGTGCCAGCAGCAGGGACTCCCAAGAGACCCAGTACTTC
CASSRDSQETQYF
>TRBV5-1|-|TRBD2|TRBJ2-3
TGCGCCAGCAGCTTGGCCGTCCTAGCGGTCACAGATACGCAGTATTTT
CASSLAVLAVTDTQYF
>TRBV18|-|TRBD1|TRBJ2-1
TGTGCCAGCTCACCAAGGCCCGGACAGGGGGACAATGAGCAGTTCTTC
CASSPRPGQGDNEQFF
>TRBV5-1|-|-|TRBJ1-2
TGCGCCAGCAGCGGCCAAGGGGATGGCTACACCTTC
CASSGQGDGYTF
>TRBV4-1|-|-|TRBJ2-7
TGCGCCAGCAGCCAAGAAATGAGCTACGAGCAGTACTTC
CASSQEMSYEQYF
>TRBV7-9|once|TRBD2|TRBJ2-1
TGTGCCAGCAGGATGAGGGAGCGGGAGGGTTTTAATGAGCAGTTCTTC
CASRMREREGFNEQFF
>TRBV19|-|-|TRBJ1-5
TGTGCCAGTAGTATTGTGGAAGATAGCAATCAGCCCCAGCATTTT
CASSIVEDSNQPQHF
>TRBV9|-|-|TRBJ1-2
TGTGCCAGCAGCGTAAACCCGGGCAACTATGGCTACACCTTC
CASSVNPGNYGYTF
>TRBV7-8|-|-|TRBJ2-7
TGTGCCAGCAGGGCCGGCTACGAGCAGTGCTTC
CASRAGYEQCF
>TRBV12-3/TRBV12-4|-|-|TRBJ1-1
TGTGCCAGCAGTTTCATAGGGTCCGAGCGAGCTTTCTTT
CASSFIGSERAFF
>TRBV5-1|-|-|TRBJ1-3
TGCGCCAGCAGTCACACGGCGTCTGGAAACACCATATATTTT
CASSHTASGNTIYF
>TRBV3-1/TRBV3-2|-|TRBD2|TRBJ2-3
TGTGCCAGCAGCCATACAGACTCAACGGTACTAGCGGGGAAAACAGATACGCAGTATTTT
CASSHTDSTVLAGKTDTQYF
>TRBV4-2|-|TRBD2|TRBJ2-2
TGTGCCAGCAGCCAAAAGACTAGCGGGAACGGGGCCGGGGAGCTGTTTTTT
CASSQKTSGNGAGELFF
>TRBV5-6|-|TRBD1|TRBJ2-2
TGTGCCAGCAGCTTGGCCCACGGGACAGCGAACACCGGGGAGCTGTTTTTT
CASSLAHGTANTGELFF
>TRBV7-8|once|-|TRBJ1-5
TGTGCCAGCAGCTTAGAGGGCGGGCAGATGCATAGCAATCAGCCCCAGCATTTT
CASSLEGGQMHSNQPQHF
>TRBV5-1|once|-|TRBJ1-2
TGCGCCAGCAGCTTCCAGGGTGTGGGCTATGGCTACACCTTC
CASSFQGVGYGYTF
>TRBV7-2|-|-|TRBJ2-7
TGTGCCAGCAGCTTAAGAACTAGTAGGTACGAGCAGTACTTC
CASSLRTSRYEQYF
>TRBV18|-|-|TRBJ2-7
TGTGCCAGCTCACCACCGGTCACTCGTTACGAGCAGTACTTC
CASSPPVTRYEQYF
>TRBV6-5|-|TRBD1|TRBJ1-2
TGTGCCATTGTGGGACAGCTCTATGGCTACACCTTC
CAIVGQLYGYTF
>TRBV15|-|-|TRBJ2-1
TGTGCCACCAGCAGAGATCTCCCATCCCCACCGGGGTTCTTC
CATSRDLPSPPGFF
>TRBV4-1|-|-|TRBJ2-1
TGCGCCAGCAGCCAAGTCCAGGGGGGTGATGAGCAGTTCTTC
CASSQVQGGDEQFF